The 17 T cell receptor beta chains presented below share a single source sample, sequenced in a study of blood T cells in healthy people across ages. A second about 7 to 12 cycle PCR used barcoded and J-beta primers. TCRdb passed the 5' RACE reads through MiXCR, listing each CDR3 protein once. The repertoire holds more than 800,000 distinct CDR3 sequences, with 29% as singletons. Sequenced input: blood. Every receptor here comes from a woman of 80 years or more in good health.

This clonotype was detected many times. CDR3 region: CAWRGTSGRAGFNEQFF. For the CDR3, the DNA is TGTGCCTGGAGGGGGACTAGCGGTAGAGCGGGATTCAATGAGCAGTTCTTC. The chain carries TRBV30 and TRBJ2-1, with TRBD2 identical over 11 bases. This CDR3 is 17 amino acids long. The germline V gene encodes CDR1 GTSNPN and CDR2 SVGIG (reference sequence). V trimming: 3 bases; J trimming: 6 bases; junction bases outside the gene matches: 13.

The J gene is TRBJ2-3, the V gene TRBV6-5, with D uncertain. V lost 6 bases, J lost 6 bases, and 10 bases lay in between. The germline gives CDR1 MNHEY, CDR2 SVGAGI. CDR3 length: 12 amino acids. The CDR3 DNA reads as TGTGCCAGCAGGTCCCCGGCGGATACGCAGTATTTT. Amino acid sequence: CASRSPADTQYF.

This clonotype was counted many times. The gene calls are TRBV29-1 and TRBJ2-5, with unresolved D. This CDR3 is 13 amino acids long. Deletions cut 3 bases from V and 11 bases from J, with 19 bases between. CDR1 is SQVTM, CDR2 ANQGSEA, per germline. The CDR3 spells CSVDKGTPGEQYF. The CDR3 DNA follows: TGCAGCGTTGACAAGGGAACCCCTGGAGAGCAGTACTTC.

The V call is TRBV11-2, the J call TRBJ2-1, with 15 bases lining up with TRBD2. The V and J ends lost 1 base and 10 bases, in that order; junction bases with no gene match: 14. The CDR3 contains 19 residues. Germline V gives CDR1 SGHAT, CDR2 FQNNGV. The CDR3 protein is CASSLVSGLAGGPGSEQFF. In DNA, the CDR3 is TGTGCCAGCAGCTTAGTTTCTGGACTAGCGGGGGGGCCTGGGAGCGAGCAGTTCTTC.

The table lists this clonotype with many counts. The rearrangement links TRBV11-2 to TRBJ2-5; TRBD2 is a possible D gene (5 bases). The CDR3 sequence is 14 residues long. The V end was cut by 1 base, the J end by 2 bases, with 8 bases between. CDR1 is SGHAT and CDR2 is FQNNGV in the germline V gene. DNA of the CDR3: TGTGCCAGCAGCTTAGGTCCGGGACAAGAGACCCAGTACTTC. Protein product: CASSLGPGQETQYF.

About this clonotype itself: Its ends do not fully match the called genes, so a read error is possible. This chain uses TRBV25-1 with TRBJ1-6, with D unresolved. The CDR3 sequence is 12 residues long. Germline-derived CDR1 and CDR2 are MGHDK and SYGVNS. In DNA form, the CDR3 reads TGTGCCAGCAGTGAATCATATTCACCCCCCCACTTT. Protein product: CASSESYSPPHF. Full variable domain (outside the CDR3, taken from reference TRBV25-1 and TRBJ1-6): EADIYQTPRYLVIGTGKKITLECSQTMGHDKMYWYQQDPGMELHLIHYSYGVNSTEKGDLSSESTVSRIRTEHFPLTLESARPSHTSQYLCASSESYSPPHFGNGTRLTVT.

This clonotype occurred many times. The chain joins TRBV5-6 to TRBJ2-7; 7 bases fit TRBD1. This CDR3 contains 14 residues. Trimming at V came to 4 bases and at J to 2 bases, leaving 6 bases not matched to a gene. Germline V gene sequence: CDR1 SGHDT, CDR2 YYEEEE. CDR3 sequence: CASSRQGSAYEQYF. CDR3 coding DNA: TGTGCCAGCAGCAGACAGGGTAGCGCCTACGAGCAGTACTTC. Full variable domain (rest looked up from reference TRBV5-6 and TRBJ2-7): DAGVTQSPTHLIKTRGQQVTLRCSPKSGHDTVSWYQQALGQGPQFIFQYYEEEERQRGNFPDRFSGHQFPNYSSELNVNALLLGDSALYLCASSRQGSAYEQYFGPGTRLTVT.

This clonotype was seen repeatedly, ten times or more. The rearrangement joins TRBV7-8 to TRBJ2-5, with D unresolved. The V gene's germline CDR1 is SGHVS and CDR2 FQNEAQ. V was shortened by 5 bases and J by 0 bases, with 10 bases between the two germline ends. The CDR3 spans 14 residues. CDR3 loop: CASSPTAYQETQYF. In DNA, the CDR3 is TGTGCCAGCAGCCCCACAGCGTACCAAGAGACCCAGTACTTC.

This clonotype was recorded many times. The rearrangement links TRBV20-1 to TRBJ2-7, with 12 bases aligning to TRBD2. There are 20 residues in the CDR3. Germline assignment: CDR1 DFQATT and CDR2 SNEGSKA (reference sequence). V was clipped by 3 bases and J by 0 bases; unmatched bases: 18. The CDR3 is CSASRVGSGTSGYFSYEQYF. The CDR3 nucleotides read TGCAGTGCTAGCCGTGTGGGTTCCGGGACTAGCGGGTATTTCTCCTACGAGCAGTACTTC.

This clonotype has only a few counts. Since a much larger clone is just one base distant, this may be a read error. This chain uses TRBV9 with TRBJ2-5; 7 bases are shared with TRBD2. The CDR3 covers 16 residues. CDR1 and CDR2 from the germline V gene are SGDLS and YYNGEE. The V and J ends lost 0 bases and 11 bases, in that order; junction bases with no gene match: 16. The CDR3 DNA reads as TGTGCCAGCAGCGTAGATATAGCGGGTACACCCAGGGAGCAGTACTTC. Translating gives CASSVDIAGTPREQYF.

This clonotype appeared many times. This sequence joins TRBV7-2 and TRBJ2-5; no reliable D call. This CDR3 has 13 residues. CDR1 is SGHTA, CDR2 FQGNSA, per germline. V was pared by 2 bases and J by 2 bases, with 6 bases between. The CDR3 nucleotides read TGTGCCAGCAGCTTAAATATTCAAGAGACCCAGTACTTC. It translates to CASSLNIQETQYF.

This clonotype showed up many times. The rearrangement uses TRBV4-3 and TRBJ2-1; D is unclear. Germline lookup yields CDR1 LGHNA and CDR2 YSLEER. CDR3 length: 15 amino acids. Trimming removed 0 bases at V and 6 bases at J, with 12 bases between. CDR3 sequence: CASSQDRARSNEQFF. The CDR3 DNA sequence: TGCGCCAGCAGCCAAGATAGGGCCAGATCCAATGAGCAGTTCTTC.

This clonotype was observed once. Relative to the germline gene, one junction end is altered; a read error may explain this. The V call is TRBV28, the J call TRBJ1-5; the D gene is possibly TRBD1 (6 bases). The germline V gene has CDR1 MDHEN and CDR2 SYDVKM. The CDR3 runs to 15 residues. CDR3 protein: CVSSFSRRGGQPQHF. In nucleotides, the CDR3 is TGTGTCAGCAGTTTCAGTCGAAGAGGGGGTCAGCCCCAGCATTTT. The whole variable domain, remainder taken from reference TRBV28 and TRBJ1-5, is DVKVTQSSRYLVKRTGEKVFLECVQDMDHENMFWYRQDPGLGLRLIYFSYDVKMKEKGDIPEGYSVSREKKERFSLILESASTNQTSMYLCVSSFSRRGGQPQHFGDGTRLSIL.

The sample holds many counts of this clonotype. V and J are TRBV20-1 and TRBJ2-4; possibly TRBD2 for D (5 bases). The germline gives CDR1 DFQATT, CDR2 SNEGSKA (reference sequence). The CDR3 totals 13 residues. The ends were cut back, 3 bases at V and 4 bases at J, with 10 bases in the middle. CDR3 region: CSARDTRKNIQYF. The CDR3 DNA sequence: TGCAGTGCTAGGGATACTAGAAAAAACATTCAGTACTTC.

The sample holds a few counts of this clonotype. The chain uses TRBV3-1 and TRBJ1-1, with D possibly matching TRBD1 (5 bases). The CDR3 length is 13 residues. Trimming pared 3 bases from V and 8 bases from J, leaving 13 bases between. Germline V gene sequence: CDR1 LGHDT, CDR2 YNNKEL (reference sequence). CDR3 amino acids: CASSHRGGREAFF. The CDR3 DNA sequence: TGTGCCAGCAGCCATCGTGGGGGACGGGAAGCTTTCTTT.

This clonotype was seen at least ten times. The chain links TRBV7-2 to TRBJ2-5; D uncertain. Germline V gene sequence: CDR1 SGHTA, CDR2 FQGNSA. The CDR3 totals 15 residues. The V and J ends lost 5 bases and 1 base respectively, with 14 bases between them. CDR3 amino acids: CASSQVWSVQETQYF. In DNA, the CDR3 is TGTGCCAGCAGCCAAGTTTGGTCGGTCCAAGAGACCCAGTACTTC.

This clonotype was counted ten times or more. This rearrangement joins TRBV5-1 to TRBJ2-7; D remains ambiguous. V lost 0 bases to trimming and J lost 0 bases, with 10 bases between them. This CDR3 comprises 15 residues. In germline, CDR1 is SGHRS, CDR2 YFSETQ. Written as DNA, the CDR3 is TGCGCCAGCAGCTTGGCCTACGGAACCTCCTACGAGCAGTACTTC. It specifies CASSLAYGTSYEQYF. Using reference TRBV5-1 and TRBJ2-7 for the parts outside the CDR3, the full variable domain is KAGVTQTPRYLIKTRGQQVTLSCSPISGHRSVSWYQQTPGQGLQFLFEYFSETQRNKGNFPGRFSGRQFSNSRSEMNVSTLELGDSALYLCASSLAYGTSYEQYFGPGTRLTVT.